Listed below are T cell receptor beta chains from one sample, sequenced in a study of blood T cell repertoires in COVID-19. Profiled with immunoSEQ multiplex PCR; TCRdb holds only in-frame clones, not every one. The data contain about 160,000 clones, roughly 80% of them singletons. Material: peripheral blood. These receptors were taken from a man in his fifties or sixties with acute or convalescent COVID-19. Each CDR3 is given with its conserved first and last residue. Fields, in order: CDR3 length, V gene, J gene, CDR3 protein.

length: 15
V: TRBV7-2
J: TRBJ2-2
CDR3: CASSPWTRLDGELFF

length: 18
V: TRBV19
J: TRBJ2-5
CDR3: CASSTLGQGIFGQETQYF

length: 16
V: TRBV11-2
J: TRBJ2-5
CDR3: CASSLVGTAFQETQYF

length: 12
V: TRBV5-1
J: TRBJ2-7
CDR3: CASRMTGAEQYF

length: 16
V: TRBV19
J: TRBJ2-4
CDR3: CASSSPLAGGRNIQYF

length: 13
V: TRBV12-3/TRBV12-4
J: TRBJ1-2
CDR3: CASSSTGGLGYTF

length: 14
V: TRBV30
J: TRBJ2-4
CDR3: CAWSGRGAKNIQYF

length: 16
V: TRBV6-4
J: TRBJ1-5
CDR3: CASSGNDRLSNQPQHF

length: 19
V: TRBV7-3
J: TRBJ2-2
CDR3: CASSNRTGGLWGVTGELFF

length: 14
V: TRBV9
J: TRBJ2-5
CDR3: CASSLLYGEETQYF

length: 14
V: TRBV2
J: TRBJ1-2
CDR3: CASSLRGTAYGYTF

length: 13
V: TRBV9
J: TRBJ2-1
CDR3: CASQKTQGYEQFF

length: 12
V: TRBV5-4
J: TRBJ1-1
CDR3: CASSLDGTEAFF

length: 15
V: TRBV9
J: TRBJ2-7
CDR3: CASSVADTGTYEQYF

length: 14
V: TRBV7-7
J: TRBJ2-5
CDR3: CASSLGTSGKTQYF